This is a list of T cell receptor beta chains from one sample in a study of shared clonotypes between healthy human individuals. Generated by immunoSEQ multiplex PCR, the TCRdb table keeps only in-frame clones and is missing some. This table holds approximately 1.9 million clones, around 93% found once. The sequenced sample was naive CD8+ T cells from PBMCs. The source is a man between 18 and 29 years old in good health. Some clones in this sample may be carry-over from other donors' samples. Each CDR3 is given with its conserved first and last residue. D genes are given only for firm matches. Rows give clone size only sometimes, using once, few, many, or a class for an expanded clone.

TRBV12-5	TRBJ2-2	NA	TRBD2	CASGLARTPPAGANTGELFF	TGTGCTAGTGGTTTGGCACGTACCCCACCCGCGGGGGCGAACACCGGGGAGCTGTTTTTT
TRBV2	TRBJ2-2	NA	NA	CASSNGDYANTGELFF	TGTGCCAGCAGCAACGGAGATTACGCGAACACCGGGGAGCTGTTTTTT
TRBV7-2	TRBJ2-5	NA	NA	CASSSRHGGGETQYF	TGTGCCAGCAGCTCCCGACATGGTGGAGGGGAGACCCAGTACTTC
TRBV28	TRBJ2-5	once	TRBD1	CASSLDRVEETQYF	TGTGCCAGCAGTTTGGACAGGGTGGAGGAGACCCAGTACTTC
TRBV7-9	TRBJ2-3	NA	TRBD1	CASSLAGTGYTDTQYF	TGTGCCAGCAGCTTAGCGGGGACAGGGTACACAGATACGCAGTATTTT
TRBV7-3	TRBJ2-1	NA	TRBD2	CASSLTGTLGAGGHNEQFF	TGTGCCAGCAGCTTAACGGGCACCCTCGGGGCGGGAGGCCACAATGAGCAGTTCTTC
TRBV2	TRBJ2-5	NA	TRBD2	CASSRLAVPQETQYF	TGTGCCAGCAGCCGACTAGCGGTACCACAAGAGACCCAGTACTTC
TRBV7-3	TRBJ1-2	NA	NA	CASSLGAGTDYGYTF	TGTGCCAGCAGCTTAGGGGCAGGAACGGACTATGGCTACACCTTC
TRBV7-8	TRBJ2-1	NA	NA	CASSLSFLEQFF	TGTGCCAGCAGCTTAAGTTTTTTAGAGCAGTTCTTC
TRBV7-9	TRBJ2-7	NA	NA	CASSSTDHSYEQYF	TGTGCCAGCAGCTCCACTGATCACTCCTACGAGCAGTACTTC
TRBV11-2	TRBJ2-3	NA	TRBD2	CASSSSGSLTDTQYF	TGTGCCAGCAGCAGTAGCGGGAGTTTGACAGATACGCAGTATTTT
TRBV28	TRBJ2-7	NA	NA	CASSPGYEQYF	TGTGCCAGCAGTCCTGGATACGAGCAGTACTTC
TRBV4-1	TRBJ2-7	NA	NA	CASSQDGGADEQYF	TGCGCCAGCAGCCAAGATGGGGGAGCGGACGAGCAGTACTTC
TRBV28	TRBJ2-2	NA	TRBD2	CASRQLAGKSRVDTGELFF	TGTGCCAGCAGGCAACTAGCGGGAAAGAGTCGAGTGGACACCGGGGAGCTGTTTTTT
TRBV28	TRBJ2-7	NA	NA	CASRPRVLYEQYF	TGTGCCAGCAGGCCCAGGGTCCTCTACGAGCAGTACTTC
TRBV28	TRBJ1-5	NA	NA	CASRDGRYSNQPQHF	TGTGCCAGCAGAGACGGACGCTATAGCAATCAGCCCCAGCATTTT
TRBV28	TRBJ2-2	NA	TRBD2	CASSPRTSGNANTGELFF	TGTGCCAGCAGTCCCCGGACTAGCGGGAACGCGAACACCGGGGAGCTGTTTTTT
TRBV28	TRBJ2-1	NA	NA	CASSYPRSRVTSSYNEQFF	TGTGCCAGCAGTTACCCCAGATCGCGGGTTACCAGCTCCTACAATGAGCAGTTCTTC
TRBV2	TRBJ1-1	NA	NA	CATHSNIAEAFF	TGTGCCACCCATTCTAACATTGCTGAAGCTTTCTTT
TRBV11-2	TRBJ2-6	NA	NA	CASSLVQLSGANVLTF	TGTGCCAGCAGCTTAGTTCAGTTATCTGGGGCCAACGTCCTGACTTTC
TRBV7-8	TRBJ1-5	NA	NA	CASSPGTPPQPQHF	TGTGCCAGCAGCCCCGGGACGCCGCCTCAGCCCCAGCATTTT
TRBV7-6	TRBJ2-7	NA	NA	CASSAAGTYLVWEQYF	TGTGCCAGCAGCGCCGCCGGGACGTACCTTGTTTGGGAGCAGTACTTC
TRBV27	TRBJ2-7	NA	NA	CASSLGGTPSYEQYF	TGTGCCAGCAGTTTAGGGGGGACACCCTCCTACGAGCAGTACTTC
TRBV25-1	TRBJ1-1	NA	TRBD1	CASSDRAGTGKGDTEAFF	TGTGCCAGCAGTGATCGAGCCGGGACAGGGAAAGGGGACACTGAAGCTTTCTTT
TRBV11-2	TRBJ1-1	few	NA	CASSSGPEAFF	TGTGCCAGCAGCTCTGGACCTGAAGCTTTCTTT
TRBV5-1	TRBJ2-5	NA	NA	CASSAGWRQVQETQYF	TGCGCCAGCAGCGCTGGCTGGAGGCAGGTTCAAGAGACCCAGTACTTC
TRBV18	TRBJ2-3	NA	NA	CASSPPWGTTDTQYF	TGTGCCAGCTCACCACCATGGGGGACGACAGATACGCAGTATTTT
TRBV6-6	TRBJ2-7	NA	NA	CASSYSTWTNYEQYF	TGTGCCAGCAGTTACTCTACATGGACAAATTACGAGCAGTACTTC
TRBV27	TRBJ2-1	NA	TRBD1	CASSLSTGSSYNEQFF	TGTGCCAGCAGTTTATCGACAGGGAGCTCCTACAATGAGCAGTTCTTC
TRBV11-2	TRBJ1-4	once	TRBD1	CASSSRDRVRLSEKLFF	TGTGCCAGCAGCTCTCGGGACAGGGTGAGGTTAAGCGAAAAACTGTTTTTT
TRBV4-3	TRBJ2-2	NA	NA	CASSQDVRGRELFF	TGCGCCAGCAGCCAAGACGTTAGGGGCAGGGAGCTGTTTTTT
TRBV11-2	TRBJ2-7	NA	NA	CASSLVGGVSYEQYF	TGTGCCAGCAGCTTAGTTGGCGGGGTCTCCTACGAGCAGTACTTC
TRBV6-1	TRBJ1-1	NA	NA	CASVAMGGETEAFF	TGTGCCAGCGTGGCTATGGGTGGGGAAACTGAAGCTTTCTTT
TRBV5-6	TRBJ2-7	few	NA	CASSLGSSYEQYF	TGTGCCAGCAGCTTGGGAAGCTCCTACGAGCAGTACTTC
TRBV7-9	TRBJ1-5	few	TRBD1	CASRLGTDSNQPQHF	TGTGCCAGCAGACTTGGGACAGACAGCAATCAGCCCCAGCATTTT
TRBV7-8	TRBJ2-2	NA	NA	CASSPSFGGWEQNTGELFF	TGTGCCAGCAGCCCGTCTTTCGGTGGTTGGGAACAGAACACCGGGGAGCTGTTTTTT
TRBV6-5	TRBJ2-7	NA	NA	CASSYAAGRGAYEQYF	TGTGCCAGCAGTTACGCAGCCGGGAGAGGCGCCTACGAGCAGTACTTC
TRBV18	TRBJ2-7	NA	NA	CASSPMAAYEQYF	TGTGCCAGCTCACCAATGGCAGCCTACGAGCAGTACTTC
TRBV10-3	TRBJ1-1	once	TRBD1	CATRQGLNTEAFF	TGTGCCACCCGACAGGGTTTGAACACTGAAGCTTTCTTT
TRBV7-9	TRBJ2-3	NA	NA	CASSPPGTGLTTSTDTQYF	TGTGCCAGCAGCCCGCCCGGCACAGGCCTGACTACTAGCACAGATACGCAGTATTTT
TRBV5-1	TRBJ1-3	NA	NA	CASSSDFNSGNTIYF	TGCGCCAGCAGCTCCGATTTCAACTCTGGAAACACCATATATTTT
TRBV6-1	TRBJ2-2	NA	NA	CASSEPSLGLSGELFF	TGTGCCAGCAGTGAACCCAGCTTGGGATTAAGCGGGGAGCTGTTTTTT
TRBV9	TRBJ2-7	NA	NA	CASSPGGREQYF	TGTGCCAGCAGCCCCGGGGGCCGCGAGCAGTACTTC
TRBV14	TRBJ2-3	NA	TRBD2	CASSPEGLAGWTDTQYF	TGTGCCAGCAGTCCGGAAGGACTAGCGGGCTGGACAGATACGCAGTATTTT
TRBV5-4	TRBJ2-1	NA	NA	CASSLGRLQSSYNEQFF	TGTGCCAGCAGCCTGGGCCGGCTTCAAAGCTCCTACAATGAGCAGTTCTTC
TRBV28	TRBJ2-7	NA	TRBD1	CASSGTGDSYEQYF	TGTGCCAGCAGCGGGACAGGGGACTCCTACGAGCAGTACTTC
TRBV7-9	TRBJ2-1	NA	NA	CASSLGHNEQFF	TGTGCCAGCAGCTTAGGCCACAATGAGCAGTTCTTC
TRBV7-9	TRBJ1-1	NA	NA	CASSLVLLNTEAFF	TGTGCCAGCAGCTTAGTCCTCCTGAACACTGAAGCTTTCTTT
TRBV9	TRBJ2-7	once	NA	CASSLGGNPYEQYF	TGTGCCAGCAGCCTCGGGGGCAATCCCTACGAGCAGTACTTC
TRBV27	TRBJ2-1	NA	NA	CASSPLDSYEQFF	TGTGCCAGCAGCCCCCTAGACAGTTATGAGCAGTTCTTC
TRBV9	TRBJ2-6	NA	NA	CASSVDFDRISGANVLTF	TGTGCCAGCAGCGTAGATTTCGACAGGATCTCTGGGGCCAACGTCCTGACTTTC
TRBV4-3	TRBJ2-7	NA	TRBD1	CASSPHFGTGGYEQYF	TGCGCCAGCAGCCCACATTTTGGGACAGGGGGCTACGAGCAGTACTTC
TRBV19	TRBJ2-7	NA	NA	CASSIQDSAYEQYF	TGTGCCAGTAGTATCCAGGACAGCGCCTACGAGCAGTACTTC
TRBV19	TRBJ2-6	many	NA	CASQSRTGANVLTF	TGTGCCAGCCAATCGAGAACTGGGGCCAACGTCCTGACTTTC
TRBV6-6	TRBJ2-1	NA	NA	CATAITGNNEQFF	TGTGCCACGGCAATTACCGGCAACAATGAGCAGTTCTTC
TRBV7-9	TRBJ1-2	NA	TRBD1	CASSRGQGATYGYTF	TGTGCCAGCAGCCGGGGACAGGGGGCTACCTATGGCTACACCTTC
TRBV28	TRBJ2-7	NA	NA	CASSLAPGAREQYF	TGTGCCAGCAGTTTAGCCCCAGGGGCCCGCGAGCAGTACTTC
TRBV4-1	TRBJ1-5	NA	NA	CASSQTQGLNQPQHF	TGCGCCAGCAGCCAGACCCAGGGACTTAATCAGCCCCAGCATTTT